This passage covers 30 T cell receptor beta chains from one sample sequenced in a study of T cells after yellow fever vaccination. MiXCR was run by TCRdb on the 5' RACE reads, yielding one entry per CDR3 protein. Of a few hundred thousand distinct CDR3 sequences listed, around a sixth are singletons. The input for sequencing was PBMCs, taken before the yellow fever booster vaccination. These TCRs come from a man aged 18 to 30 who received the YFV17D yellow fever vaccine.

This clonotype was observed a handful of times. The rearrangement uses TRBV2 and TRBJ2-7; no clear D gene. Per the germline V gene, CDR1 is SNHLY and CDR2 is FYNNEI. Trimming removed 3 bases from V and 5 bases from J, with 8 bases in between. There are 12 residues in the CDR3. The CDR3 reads CASSDYGNEQYF. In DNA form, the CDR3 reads TGTGCCAGCAGTGATTATGGCAACGAGCAGTACTTC.

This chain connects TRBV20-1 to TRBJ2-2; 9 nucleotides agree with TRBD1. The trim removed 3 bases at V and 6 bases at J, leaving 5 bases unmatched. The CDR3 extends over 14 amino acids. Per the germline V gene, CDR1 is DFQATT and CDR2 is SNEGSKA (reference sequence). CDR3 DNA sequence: TGCAGTGCTAGGACAGGGGGACTATCCGGGGAGCTGTTTTTT. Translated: CSARTGGLSGELFF.

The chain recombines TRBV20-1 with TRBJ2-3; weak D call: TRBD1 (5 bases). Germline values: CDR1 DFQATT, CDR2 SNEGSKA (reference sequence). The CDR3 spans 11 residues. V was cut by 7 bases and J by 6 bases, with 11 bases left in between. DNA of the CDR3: TGCAGTGTTCTGTGGGGCGATACGCAGTATTTT. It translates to CSVLWGDTQYF.

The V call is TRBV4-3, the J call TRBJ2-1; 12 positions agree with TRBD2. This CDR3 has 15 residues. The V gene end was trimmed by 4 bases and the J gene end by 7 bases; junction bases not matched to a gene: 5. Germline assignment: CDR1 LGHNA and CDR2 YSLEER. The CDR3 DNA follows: TGCGCCAGCAGCCTAACCGGGACTAGCGGGAATGAGCAGTTCTTC. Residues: CASSLTGTSGNEQFF.

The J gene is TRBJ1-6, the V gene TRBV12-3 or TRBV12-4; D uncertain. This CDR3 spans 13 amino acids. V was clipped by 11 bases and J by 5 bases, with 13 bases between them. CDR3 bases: TGTGCCGGTGCCAGAGGGAATAATTCACCCCTCCACTTT. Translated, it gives CAGARGNNSPLHF.

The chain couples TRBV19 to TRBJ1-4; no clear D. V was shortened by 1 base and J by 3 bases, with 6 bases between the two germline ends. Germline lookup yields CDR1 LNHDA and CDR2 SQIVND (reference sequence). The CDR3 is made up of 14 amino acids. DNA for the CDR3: TGTGCCAGTAGTATAGCGGTGGCTAATGAAAAACTGTTTTTT. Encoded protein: CASSIAVANEKLFF.

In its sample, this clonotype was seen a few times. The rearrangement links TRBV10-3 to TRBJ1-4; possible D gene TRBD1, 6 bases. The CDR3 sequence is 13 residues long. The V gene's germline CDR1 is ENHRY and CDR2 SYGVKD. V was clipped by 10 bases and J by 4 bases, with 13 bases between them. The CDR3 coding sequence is TGTGCCACGAATGGGGGCGTTAATGAAAAACTGTTTTTT. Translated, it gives CATNGGVNEKLFF.

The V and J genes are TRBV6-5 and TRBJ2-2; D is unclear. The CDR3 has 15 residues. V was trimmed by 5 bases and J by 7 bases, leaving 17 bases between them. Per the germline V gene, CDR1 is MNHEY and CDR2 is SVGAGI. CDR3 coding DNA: TGTGCCAGCAGTCATCAGGCAGGAGAAATCGGGGAGCTGTTTTTT. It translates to CASSHQAGEIGELFF.

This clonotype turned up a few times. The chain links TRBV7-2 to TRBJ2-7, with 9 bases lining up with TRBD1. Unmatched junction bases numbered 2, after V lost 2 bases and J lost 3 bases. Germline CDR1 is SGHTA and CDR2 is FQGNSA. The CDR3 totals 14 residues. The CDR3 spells CASSLWDRVYEQYF. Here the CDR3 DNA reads TGTGCCAGCAGCTTATGGGACAGGGTCTACGAGCAGTACTTC.

For the CDR3, the DNA is TGCGCCAGCAGCTTGGCCGGGGAGGGCAATCAGCCCCAGCATTTT. Protein sequence: CASSLAGEGNQPQHF. The chain employs TRBV5-1 and TRBJ1-5; D gene uncertain. CDR1 and CDR2 (germline): SGHRS, YFSETQ. V dropped 0 bases and J dropped 2 bases, with 9 bases sitting between them. This CDR3 spans 15 amino acids.

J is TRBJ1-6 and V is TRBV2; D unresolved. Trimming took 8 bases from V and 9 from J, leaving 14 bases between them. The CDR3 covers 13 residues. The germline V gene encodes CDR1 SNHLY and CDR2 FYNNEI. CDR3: CASLPGWGSPLHF. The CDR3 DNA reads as TGTGCCAGCCTCCCGGGGTGGGGTTCACCCCTCCACTTT.

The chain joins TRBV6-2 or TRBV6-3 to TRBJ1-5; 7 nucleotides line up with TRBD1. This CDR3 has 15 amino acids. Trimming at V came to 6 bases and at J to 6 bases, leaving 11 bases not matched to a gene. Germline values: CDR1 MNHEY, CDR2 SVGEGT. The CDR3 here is CASRSDRVGRQPQHF. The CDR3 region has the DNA TGTGCCAGCAGATCAGACAGGGTAGGGCGTCAGCCCCAGCATTTT.

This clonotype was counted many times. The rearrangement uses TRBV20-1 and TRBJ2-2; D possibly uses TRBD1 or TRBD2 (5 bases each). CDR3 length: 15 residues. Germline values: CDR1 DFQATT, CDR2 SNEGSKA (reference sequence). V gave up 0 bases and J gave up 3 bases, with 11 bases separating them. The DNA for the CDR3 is TGCAGTGCTAGAGATTACGGGGCCGACACCGGGGAGCTGTTTTTT. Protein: CSARDYGADTGELFF.

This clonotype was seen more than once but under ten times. The CDR3 DNA reads TGTGCCAGCAGTGAAGCGCCGGGGCAGTATTTT. Translating it yields CASSEAPGQYF. This chain joins TRBV2 and TRBJ2-3; D remains ambiguous. The CDR3 sequence is 11 residues long. The V gene's germline CDR1 is SNHLY and CDR2 FYNNEI. With 0 bases removed from V and 11 bases from J, the gap between germline ends came to 6 bases.

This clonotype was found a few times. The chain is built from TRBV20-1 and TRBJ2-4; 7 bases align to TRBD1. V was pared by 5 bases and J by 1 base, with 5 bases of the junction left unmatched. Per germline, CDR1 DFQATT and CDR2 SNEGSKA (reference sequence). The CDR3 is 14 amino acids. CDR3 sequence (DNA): TGCAGTGCTTGGGACAGTCGGGCCAAAAACATTCAGTACTTC. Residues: CSAWDSRAKNIQYF.

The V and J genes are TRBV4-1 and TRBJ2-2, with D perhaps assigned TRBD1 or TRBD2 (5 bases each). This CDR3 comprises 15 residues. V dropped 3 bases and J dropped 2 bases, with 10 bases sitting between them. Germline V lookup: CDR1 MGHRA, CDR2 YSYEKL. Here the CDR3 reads CASSHAGRNTGELFF. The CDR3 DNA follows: TGCGCCAGCAGCCATGCAGGGAGAAACACCGGGGAGCTGTTTTTT.

The CDR3 protein is CASSLTTGYSDTGELFF. DNA of the CDR3: TGCGCCAGCAGCTTGACCACAGGGTACTCAGACACCGGGGAGCTGTTTTTT. The gene calls are TRBV5-1 and TRBJ2-2, with D perhaps matching TRBD1 (6 bases). The CDR3 consists of 17 residues. Germline CDR1 reads SGHRS; CDR2 reads YFSETQ. V dropped 1 base and J dropped 3 bases, with 16 bases sitting between them.

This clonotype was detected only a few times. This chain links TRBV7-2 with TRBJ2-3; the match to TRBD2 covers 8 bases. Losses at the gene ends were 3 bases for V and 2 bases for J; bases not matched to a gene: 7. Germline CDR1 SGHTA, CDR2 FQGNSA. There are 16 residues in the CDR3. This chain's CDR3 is CASSLGGGLNTDTQYF. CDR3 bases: TGTGCCAGCAGCTTGGGCGGGGGGCTTAACACAGATACGCAGTATTTT.

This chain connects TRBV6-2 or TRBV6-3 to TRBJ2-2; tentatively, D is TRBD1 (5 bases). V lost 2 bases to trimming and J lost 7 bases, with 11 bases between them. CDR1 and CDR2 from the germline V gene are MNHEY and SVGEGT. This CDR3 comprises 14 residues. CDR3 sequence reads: CASSYAGYGGELFF. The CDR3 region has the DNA TGTGCCAGCAGTTACGCAGGGTACGGCGGGGAGCTGTTTTTT.

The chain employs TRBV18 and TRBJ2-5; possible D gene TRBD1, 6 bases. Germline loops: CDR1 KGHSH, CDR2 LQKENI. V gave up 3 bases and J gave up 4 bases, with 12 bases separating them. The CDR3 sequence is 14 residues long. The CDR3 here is CASSPTGSTETQYF. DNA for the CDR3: TGTGCCAGCTCACCTACAGGGTCCACAGAGACCCAGTACTTC.

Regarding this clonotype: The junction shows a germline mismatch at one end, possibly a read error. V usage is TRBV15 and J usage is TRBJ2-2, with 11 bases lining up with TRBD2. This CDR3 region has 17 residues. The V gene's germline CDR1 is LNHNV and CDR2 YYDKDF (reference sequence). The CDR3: CATSRGLAGRYTGGLFF. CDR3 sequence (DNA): TGTGCCACCAGCAGAGGACTAGCGGGAAGATACACCGGGGGGCTGTTTTTT.

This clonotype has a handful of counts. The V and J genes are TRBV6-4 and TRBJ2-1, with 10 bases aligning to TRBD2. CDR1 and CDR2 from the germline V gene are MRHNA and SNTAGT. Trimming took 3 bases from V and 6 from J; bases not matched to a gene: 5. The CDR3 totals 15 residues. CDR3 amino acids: CASSEWGLAFNEQFF. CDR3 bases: TGTGCCAGCAGTGAATGGGGACTAGCGTTCAATGAGCAGTTCTTC.

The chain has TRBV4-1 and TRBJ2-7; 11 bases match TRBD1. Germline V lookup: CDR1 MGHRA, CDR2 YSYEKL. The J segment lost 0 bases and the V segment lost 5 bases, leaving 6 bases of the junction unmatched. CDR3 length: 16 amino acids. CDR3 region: CASSNPGQGVSYEQYF. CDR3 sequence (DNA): TGCGCCAGCAGCAATCCGGGACAGGGGGTCTCCTACGAGCAGTACTTC.

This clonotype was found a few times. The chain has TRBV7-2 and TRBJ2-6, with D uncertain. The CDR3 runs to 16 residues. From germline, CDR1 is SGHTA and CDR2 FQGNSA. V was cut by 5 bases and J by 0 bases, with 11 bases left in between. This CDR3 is CASSPRRSSGANVLTF. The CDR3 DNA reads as TGTGCCAGCAGCCCCCGGCGCTCCTCTGGGGCCAACGTCCTGACTTTC. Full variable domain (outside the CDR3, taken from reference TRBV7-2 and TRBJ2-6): GAGVSQSPSNKVTEKGKDVELRCDPISGHTALYWYRQSLGQGLEFLIYFQGNSAPDKSGLPSDRFSAERTGGSVSTLTIQRTQQEDSAVYLCASSPRRSSGANVLTFGAGSRLTVL.

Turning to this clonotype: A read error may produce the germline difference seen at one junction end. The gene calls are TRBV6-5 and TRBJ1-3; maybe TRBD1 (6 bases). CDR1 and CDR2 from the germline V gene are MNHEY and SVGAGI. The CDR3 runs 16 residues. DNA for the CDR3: TGTGCCAGCAGTTACCGGTTGGACAGCCCTGGGAACACCATATATTTT. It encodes CASSYRLDSPGNTIYF.

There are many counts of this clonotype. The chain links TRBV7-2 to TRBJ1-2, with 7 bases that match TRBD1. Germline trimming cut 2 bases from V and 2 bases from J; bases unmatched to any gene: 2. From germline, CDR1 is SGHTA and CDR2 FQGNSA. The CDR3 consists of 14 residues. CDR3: CASSLSTGNYGYTF. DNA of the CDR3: TGTGCCAGCAGCTTATCGACAGGGAACTATGGCTACACCTTC. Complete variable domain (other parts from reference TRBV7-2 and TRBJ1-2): GAGVSQSPSNKVTEKGKDVELRCDPISGHTALYWYRQSLGQGLEFLIYFQGNSAPDKSGLPSDRFSAERTGGSVSTLTIQRTQQEDSAVYLCASSLSTGNYGYTFGSGTRLTVV.

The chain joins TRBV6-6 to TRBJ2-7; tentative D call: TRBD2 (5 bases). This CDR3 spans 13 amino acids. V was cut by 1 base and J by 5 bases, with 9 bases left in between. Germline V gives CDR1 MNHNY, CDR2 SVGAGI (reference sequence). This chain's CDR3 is CASSYLAGHEQYV. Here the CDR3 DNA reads TGTGCCAGCAGTTACTTGGCGGGCCACGAGCAGTACGTC.

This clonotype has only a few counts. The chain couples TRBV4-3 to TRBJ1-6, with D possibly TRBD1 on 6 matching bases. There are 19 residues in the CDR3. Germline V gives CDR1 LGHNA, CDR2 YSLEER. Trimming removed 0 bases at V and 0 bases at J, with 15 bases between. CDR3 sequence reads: CASSQDPRGLSSYNSPLHF. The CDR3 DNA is TGCGCCAGCAGCCAAGATCCCAGGGGCCTTAGCTCCTATAATTCACCCCTCCACTTT.

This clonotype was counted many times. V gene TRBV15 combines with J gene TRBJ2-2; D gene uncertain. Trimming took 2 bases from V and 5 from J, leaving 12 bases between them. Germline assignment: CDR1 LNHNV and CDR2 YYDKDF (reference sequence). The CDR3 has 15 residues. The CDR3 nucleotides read TGTGCCACCAGCAGATCAACAGTGGGGACCGGGGAGCTGTTTTTT. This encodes CATSRSTVGTGELFF.

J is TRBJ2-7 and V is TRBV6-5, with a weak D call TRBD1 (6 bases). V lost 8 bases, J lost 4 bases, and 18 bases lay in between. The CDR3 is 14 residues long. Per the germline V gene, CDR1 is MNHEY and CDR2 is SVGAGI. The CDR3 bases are TGTGCCAGCCGGCCCCGGACAGCCTTATACGAGCAGTACGTC. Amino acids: CASRPRTALYEQYV.